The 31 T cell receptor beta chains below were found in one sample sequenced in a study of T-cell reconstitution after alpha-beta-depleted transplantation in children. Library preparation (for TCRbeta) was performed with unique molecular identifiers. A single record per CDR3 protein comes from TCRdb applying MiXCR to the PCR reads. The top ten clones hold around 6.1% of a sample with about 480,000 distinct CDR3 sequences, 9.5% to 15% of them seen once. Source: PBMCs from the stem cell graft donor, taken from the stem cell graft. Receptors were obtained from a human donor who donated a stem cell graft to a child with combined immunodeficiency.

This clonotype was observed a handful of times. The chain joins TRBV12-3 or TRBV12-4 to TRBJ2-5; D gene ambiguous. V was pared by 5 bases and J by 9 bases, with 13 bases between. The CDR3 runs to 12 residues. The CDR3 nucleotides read TGTGCCAGCAGTCAACTACCGGGCGCCCAGTACTTC. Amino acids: CASSQLPGAQYF.

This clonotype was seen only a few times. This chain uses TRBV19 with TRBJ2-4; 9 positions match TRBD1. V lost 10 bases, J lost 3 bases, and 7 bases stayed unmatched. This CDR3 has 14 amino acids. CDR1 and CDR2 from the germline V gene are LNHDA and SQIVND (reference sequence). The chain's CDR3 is CATCDRGDKNIQYF. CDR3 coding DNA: TGTGCCACCTGCGACAGGGGGGACAAAAACATTCAGTACTTC.

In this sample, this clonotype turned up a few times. In DNA, the CDR3 is TGTGCCAGCAGCTTAGATGTCCAGGGTGTCTACGAGCAGTACTTC. It translates to CASSLDVQGVYEQYF. The chain has TRBV7-8 and TRBJ2-7; the D gene is possibly TRBD1 (5 bases). With 1 base removed from V and 3 bases from J, the gap between germline ends came to 13 bases. This CDR3 has 15 amino acids. Germline V CDR1 and CDR2: SGHVS, FQNEAQ.

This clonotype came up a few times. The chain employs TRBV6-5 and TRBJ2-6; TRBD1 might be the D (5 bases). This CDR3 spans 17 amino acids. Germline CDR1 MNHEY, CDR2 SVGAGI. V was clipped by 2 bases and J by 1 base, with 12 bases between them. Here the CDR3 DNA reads TGTGCCAGCAGTTACCCGAGGCAGGGATCTGGGGCCAACGTCCTGACTTTC. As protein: CASSYPRQGSGANVLTF.

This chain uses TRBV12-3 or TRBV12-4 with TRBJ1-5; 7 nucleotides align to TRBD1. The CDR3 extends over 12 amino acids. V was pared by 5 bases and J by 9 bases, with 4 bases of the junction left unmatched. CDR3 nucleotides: TGTGCCAGCAGTAGGGGGCGTGGGCCCCAGCATTTT. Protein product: CASSRGRGPQHF.

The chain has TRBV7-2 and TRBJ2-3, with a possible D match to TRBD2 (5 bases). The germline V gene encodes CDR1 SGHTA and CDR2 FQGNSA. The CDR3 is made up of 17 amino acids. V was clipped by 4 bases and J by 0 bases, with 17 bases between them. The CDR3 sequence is CASSSRRESASTDTQYF. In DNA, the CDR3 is TGTGCCAGCAGCTCGCGACGGGAAAGTGCTAGCACAGATACGCAGTATTTT. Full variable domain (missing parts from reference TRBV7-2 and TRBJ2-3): GAGVSQSPSNKVTEKGKDVELRCDPISGHTALYWYRQSLGQGLEFLIYFQGNSAPDKSGLPSDRFSAERTGGSVSTLTIQRTQQEDSAVYLCASSSRRESASTDTQYFGPGTRLTVL.

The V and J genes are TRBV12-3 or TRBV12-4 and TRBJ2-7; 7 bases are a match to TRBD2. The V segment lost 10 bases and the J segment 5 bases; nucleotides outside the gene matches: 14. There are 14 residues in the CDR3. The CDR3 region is CATAKRGGLNEQYF. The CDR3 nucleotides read TGTGCCACCGCCAAACGCGGGGGTTTGAACGAGCAGTACTTC.

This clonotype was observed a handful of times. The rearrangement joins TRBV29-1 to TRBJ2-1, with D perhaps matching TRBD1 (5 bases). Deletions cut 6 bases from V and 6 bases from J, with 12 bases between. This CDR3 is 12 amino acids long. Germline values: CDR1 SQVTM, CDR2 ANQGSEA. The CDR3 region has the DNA TGCAGCGTAGATCAGGGAATCAATGAGCAGTTCTTC. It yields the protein CSVDQGINEQFF.

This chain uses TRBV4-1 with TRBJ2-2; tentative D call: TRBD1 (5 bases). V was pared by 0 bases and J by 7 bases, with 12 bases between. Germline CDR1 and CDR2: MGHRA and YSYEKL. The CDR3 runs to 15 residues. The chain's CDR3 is CASSQDRESLGELFF. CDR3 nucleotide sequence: TGCGCCAGCAGCCAAGACAGGGAAAGCCTCGGGGAGCTGTTTTTT.

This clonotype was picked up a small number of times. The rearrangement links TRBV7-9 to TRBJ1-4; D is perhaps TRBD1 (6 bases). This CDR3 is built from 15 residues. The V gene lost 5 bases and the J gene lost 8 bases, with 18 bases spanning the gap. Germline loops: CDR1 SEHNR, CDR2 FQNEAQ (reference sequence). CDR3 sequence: CASSIQQGMREKLFF. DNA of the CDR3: TGTGCCAGCAGCATCCAACAGGGTATGAGGGAAAAACTGTTTTTT.

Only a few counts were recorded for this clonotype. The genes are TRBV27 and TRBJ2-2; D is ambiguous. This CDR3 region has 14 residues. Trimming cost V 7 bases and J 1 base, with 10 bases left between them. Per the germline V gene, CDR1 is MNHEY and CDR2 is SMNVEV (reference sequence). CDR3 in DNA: TGTGCCAGCAAGTGGGCACTGAACACCGGGGAGCTGTTTTTT. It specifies CASKWALNTGELFF.

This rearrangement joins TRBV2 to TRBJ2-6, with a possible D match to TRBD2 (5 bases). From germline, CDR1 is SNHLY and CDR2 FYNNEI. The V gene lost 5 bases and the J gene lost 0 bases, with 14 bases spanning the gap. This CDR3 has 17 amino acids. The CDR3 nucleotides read TGTGCCAGCAGTTCCCGGGGTCCCTTCTCTGGGGCCAACGTCCTGACTTTC. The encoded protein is CASSSRGPFSGANVLTF.

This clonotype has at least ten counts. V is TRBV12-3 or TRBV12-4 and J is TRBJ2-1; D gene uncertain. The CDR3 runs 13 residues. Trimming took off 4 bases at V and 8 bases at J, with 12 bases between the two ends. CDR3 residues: CASSWGQRDEQFF. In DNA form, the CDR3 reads TGTGCCAGCAGTTGGGGTCAGCGAGATGAGCAGTTCTTC.

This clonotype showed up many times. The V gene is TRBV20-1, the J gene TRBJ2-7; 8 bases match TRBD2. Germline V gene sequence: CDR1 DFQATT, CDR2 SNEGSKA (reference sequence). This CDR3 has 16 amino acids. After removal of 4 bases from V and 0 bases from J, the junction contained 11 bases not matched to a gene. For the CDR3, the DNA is TGCAGTGCTACTCCGATCACTAGCGGAAGCTCCTACGAGCAGTACTTC. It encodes CSATPITSGSSYEQYF.

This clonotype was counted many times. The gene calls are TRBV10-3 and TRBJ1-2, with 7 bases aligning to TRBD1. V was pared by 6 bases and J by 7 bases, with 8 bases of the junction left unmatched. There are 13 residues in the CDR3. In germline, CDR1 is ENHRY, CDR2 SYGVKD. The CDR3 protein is CAIRETTGLGYTF. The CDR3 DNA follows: TGTGCCATCAGAGAAACGACAGGGCTTGGCTACACCTTC.

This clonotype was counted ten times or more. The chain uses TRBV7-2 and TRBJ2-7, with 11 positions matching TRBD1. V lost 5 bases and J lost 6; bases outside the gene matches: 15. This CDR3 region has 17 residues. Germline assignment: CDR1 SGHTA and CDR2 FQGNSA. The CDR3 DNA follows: TGTGCCAGCAGCCGGACAGGGGGCGCAAGATTAGAAGGCGAGCAGTACTTC. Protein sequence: CASSRTGGARLEGEQYF.

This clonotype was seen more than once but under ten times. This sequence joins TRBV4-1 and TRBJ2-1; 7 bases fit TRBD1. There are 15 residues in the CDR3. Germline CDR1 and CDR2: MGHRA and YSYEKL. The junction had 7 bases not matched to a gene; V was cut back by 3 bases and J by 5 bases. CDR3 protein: CASSQPGTANNEQFF. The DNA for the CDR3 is TGCGCCAGCAGCCAGCCCGGGACAGCAAACAATGAGCAGTTCTTC.

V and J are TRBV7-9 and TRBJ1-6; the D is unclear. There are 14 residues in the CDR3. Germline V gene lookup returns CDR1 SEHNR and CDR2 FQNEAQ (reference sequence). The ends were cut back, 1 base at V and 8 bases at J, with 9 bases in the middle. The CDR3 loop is CASSLVAGYSPLHF. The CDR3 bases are TGTGCCAGCAGCTTAGTGGCGGGGTATTCACCCCTCCACTTT.

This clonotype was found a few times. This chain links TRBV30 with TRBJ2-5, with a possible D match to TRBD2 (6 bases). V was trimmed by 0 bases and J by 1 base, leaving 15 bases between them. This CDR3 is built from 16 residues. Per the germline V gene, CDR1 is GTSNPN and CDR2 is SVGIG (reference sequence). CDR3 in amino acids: CAWSVGVAEIQETQYF. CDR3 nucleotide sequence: TGTGCCTGGAGTGTAGGGGTAGCGGAGATCCAAGAGACCCAGTACTTC.

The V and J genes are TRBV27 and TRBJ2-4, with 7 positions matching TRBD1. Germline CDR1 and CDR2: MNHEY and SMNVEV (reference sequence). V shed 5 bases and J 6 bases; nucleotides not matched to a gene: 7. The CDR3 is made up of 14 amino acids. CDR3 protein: CASSTWTGRNIQYF. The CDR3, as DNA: TGTGCCAGCAGTACTTGGACAGGTAGAAACATTCAGTACTTC.

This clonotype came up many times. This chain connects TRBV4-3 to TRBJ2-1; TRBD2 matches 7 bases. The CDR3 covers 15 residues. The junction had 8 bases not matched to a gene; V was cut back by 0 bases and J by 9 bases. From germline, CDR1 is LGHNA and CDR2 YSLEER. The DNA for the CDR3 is TGCGCCAGCAGCCAAGATTGGACGGGGGAGGGTGAGCAGTTCTTC. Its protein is CASSQDWTGEGEQFF.

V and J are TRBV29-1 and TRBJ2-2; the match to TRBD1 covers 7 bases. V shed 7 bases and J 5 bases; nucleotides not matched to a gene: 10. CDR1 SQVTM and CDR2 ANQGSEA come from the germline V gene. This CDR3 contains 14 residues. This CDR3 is CSAVHPRGTGELFF. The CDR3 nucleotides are TGCAGCGCCGTGCACCCCAGGGGGACCGGGGAGCTGTTTTTT.

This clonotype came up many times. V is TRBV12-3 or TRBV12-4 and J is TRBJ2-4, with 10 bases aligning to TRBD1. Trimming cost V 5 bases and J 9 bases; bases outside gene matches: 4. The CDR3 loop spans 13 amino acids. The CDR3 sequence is CASSRGQGGIQYF. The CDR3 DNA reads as TGTGCCAGCAGTCGCGGACAGGGGGGCATTCAGTACTTC.

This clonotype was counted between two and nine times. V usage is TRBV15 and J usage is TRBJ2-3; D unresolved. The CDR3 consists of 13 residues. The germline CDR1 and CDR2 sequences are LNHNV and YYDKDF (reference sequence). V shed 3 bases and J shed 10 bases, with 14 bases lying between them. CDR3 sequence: CATSSPNPYPQYF. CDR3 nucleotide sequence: TGTGCCACCAGCAGTCCCAATCCCTATCCGCAGTATTTT.

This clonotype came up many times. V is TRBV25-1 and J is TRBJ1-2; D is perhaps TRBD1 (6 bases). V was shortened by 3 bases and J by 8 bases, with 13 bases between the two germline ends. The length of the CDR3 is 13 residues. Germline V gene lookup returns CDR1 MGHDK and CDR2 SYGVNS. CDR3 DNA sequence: TGTGCCAGCAGTGAGGGTTCAGGGGACGGCTACACCTTC. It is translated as CASSEGSGDGYTF.

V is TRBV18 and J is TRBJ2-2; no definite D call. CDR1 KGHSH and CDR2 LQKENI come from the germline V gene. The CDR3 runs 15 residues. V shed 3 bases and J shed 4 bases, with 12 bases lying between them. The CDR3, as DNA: TGTGCCAGCTCACCCTATTTTCTGATCACCGGGGAGCTGTTTTTT. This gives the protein CASSPYFLITGELFF. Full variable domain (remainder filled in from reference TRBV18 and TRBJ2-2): NAGVMQNPRHLVRRRGQEARLRCSPMKGHSHVYWYRQLPEEGLKFMVYLQKENIIDESGMPKERFSAEFPKEGPSILRIQQVVRGDSAAYFCASSPYFLITGELFFGEGSRLTVL.

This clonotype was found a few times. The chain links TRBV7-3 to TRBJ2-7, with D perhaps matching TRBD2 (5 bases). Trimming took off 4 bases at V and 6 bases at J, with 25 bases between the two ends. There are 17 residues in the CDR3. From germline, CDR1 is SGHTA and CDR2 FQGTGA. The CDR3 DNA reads TGTGCCAGCAGCTCCGGCGGAGGACGACCGGGGTCGGCCGAGCAGTACTTC. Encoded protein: CASSSGGGRPGSAEQYF.

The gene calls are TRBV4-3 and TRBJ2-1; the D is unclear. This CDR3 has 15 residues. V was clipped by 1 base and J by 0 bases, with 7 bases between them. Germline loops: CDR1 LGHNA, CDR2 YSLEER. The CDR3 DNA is TGCGCCAGCAGCCAAGCCCTACTCTCCTACAATGAGCAGTTCTTC. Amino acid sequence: CASSQALLSYNEQFF.

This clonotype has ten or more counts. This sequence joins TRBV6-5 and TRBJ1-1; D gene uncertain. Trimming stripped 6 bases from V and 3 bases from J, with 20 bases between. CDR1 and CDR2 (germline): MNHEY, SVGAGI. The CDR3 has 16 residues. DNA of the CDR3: TGTGCCAGCAGAGACCGGCGGAGCGGGAGGCACACTGAAGCTTTCTTT. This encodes CASRDRRSGRHTEAFF.

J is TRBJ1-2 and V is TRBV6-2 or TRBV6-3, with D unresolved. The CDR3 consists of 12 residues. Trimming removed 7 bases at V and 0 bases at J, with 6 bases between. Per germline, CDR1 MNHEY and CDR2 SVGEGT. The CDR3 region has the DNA TGTGCCAGCAAGGACCCTAACTATGGCTACACCTTC. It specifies CASKDPNYGYTF.

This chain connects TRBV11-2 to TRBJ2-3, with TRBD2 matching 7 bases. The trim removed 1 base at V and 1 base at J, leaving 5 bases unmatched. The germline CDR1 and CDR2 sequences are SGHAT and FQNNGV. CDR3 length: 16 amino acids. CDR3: CASSLVGGGGTDTQYF. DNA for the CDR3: TGTGCCAGCAGCTTAGTCGGTGGGGGGGGCACAGATACGCAGTATTTT.